This T cell receptor beta chain is drawn from a study of T cell changes during pregnancy in multiple sclerosis (dated by TCRdb to between 2017 and 2020). Notes on the research overall: The study examined how the T cell repertoire changed over the course of pregnancy in women with multiple sclerosis.

To prepare the library, the immunoSEQ multiplex PCR assay was applied. The immuneACCESS repertoire file appears here via TCRdb, limited to in-frame rearrangements. These files lack a portion of the clones; in checked studies, under half of the deficit traces to unresolved V genes, and the cause of the others is not known. This sample is represented by 60,000 to 65,000 clones; around 91% of them were singletons. More than 2% of the sample comes from the top ten. CDR3 length: 14 amino acids, cysteine to phenylalanine. Solely the CDR3 DNA is kept, with 42 bases framed from the first base. V sheds 4 bases and J sheds 6 bases, leaving 16 bases between their ends. CDR1 and CDR2 are read off the germline V gene as SGHRS and YFSETQ. In regard to this clone: This clone's antigen is unknown. Base-call qualities are not available, and no considerably larger clone is one nucleotide away.

The receptor's source is a female donor in good health, enrolled as a control in a pregnancy study. Sequenced material: peripheral blood, taken in the second trimester of pregnancy. The sequence is built from TRBV5-1 and TRBJ1-2; D gene: possibly TRBD1, on 6 matching bases. CDR3 sequence: CASSRPSHRDGYTF. The sequence in DNA is TGCGCCAGCAGCCGCCCGTCGCACAGGGATGGCTACACCTTC.